Listed below are T cell receptor beta chains from one sample, sequenced in a study of cytomegalovirus exposure and HLA in healthy donors. Measured with immunoSEQ multiplex PCR; TCRdb has only the in-frame clones, and not every one. The data show 100,000 to 150,000 clones, with approximately 79% seen just once and roughly 15% held by the top ten. Sequencing was done on a sample of PBMCs. The receptors come from a man aged 45 to 65 in good health and CMV-seropositive. Each CDR3 is given with its conserved first and last residue.

v_gene,j_gene,CDR3aa
TRBV27,TRBJ2-1,CASSLREQLGYEQFF
TRBV9,TRBJ1-5,CASSATGGWEPQHF
TRBV19,TRBJ2-3,CASSLLIETGATQYF
TRBV2,TRBJ1-3,CASSEALGVGNTIYF
TRBV18,TRBJ1-1,CASSPGGSWNTEAFF
TRBV7-9,TRBJ2-1,CSSSLYELPDNEQFF
TRBV5-1,TRBJ2-1,CASSLDQRAASGEQFF
TRBV14,TRBJ2-5,CASSQWRGVQETQYF
TRBV19,NA,CASTPTGWNEQYF
TRBV29-1,TRBJ2-3,CSVVQGSITDTQYF
TRBV9,TRBJ2-2,CASSAIIAAAGELFF
TRBV6-5,TRBJ1-3,CASSYSGENTIYF
TRBV5-6,TRBJ1-5,CASSRTTGGSYYSNQPQHF
TRBV5-1,TRBJ2-7,CASSLGAGGPGEQYF
TRBV19,TRBJ1-2,CASSPGYGYTF
TRBV11-2,TRBJ2-7,CASSKAHGGSSYEQYF
TRBV2,TRBJ1-1,CASRPSGGGGQAFF
TRBV11-2,TRBJ1-1,CASSLVQDTEAFF
TRBV6-4,TRBJ2-3,CASSEQGHRNTDTQYF
TRBV27,TRBJ2-1,CASSFKGDRVLYNEQFF
TRBV2,TRBJ1-2,CASRMTEANYGYTF
TRBV19,TRBJ2-7,CASSWGDQYEQYF
TRBV11-2,TRBJ2-2,CASSFGTSLNTGELFF
TRBV27,TRBJ2-1,CASRPRGGINEQFF
TRBV7-2,TRBJ2-3,CASTLTSGRAGGTDTQYF
TRBV6-4,TRBJ1-5,CASSDSKGDREDYSNQPQHF
TRBV2,TRBJ1-5,CASTWGLVGDQPQHF
TRBV18,TRBJ1-2,CASSPERGYGYTF
TRBV9,TRBJ2-7,CAGPTRERNYEQYF
TRBV2,TRBJ1-1,CASSEQGVGTEAFF
TRBV23-1,TRBJ1-6,CAIYWDKRKSSYNSPLHF
TRBV2,TRBJ2-3,CASSDSSQITDTQYF